Below, one T cell receptor (beta chain) is given with its context. The antigen is undetermined. This entry comes from a study of CD8+CD57+ T cells in acquired aplastic anemia. Study information: Recorded DNA amounts for sorted CD4+ and CD8+ cells had an average of approximately 3.2 ug.

Genomic DNA was employed as the template in profiling TCR beta VDJ and CDR3. TCRdb re-called the reads through MiXCR, storing one row per CDR3 protein. The table has roughly 170,000 distinct CDR3 sequences, 60% to 70% seen once. Per the germline V gene, CDR1 is SEHNR and CDR2 is FQNEAQ (reference sequence). The CDR3 totals 16 residues. V was clipped by 1 base and J by 0 bases, with 12 bases between them. Points from the study as a whole: The study identified roughly 29 CD8+ CDR3 sequences shared by patients and controls.

The chain employs TRBV7-9 and TRBJ2-5; D gene ambiguous. Sequenced input: sorted CD4+, CD8+, or CD8+CD57+ T cells (not recorded which) from PBMCs. The source is a human donor in good health. The CDR3 nucleotides read TGTGCCAGCAGCTTAGGCTTTAACAGAGACCAAGAGACCCAGTACTTC. Its protein product is CASSLGFNRDQETQYF. Combining the CDR3 with reference TRBV7-9 and TRBJ2-5 gives the whole variable domain DTGVSQNPRHKITKRGQNVTFRCDPISEHNRLYWYRQTLGQGPEFLTYFQNEAQLEKSRLLSDRFSAERPKGSFSTLEIQRTEQGDSAMYLCASSLGFNRDQETQYFGPGTRLLVL.